This T cell receptor beta chain is drawn from a study of blood T cell repertoires in COVID-19. Study background: Acute and convalescent COVID-19 specimens originated in the United States, Italy and Spain. PBMCs, B-cell-depleted T cells, or T cells provided the cDNA or gDNA that made up the material.

The ends were cut back, 4 bases at V and 3 bases at J, with 16 bases in the middle. The CDR3 has 15 amino acids. Germline loops: CDR1 KGHSH, CDR2 LQKENI. Data came from immunoSEQ multiplex PCR; TCRdb stores just in-frame clones and leaves some out. Seen here are roughly 250,000 clones, roughly 84% observed once, and the top ten hold 2% to 2.5%. The V call is TRBV18, the J call TRBJ2-7, with D possibly TRBD1 on 6 matching bases. The sample was peripheral blood. This sequence was found in a middle-aged woman who had recovered from COVID-19. In DNA form, the CDR3 reads TGTGCCAGCTCACTAAAACAGGGATACATCTACGAGCAGTACTTC. It yields the protein CASSLKQGYIYEQYF.